This TCR beta chain was observed in a study of beta chain features in type 1 diabetes. The sequenced template was cDNA made from the entire isolated RNA. Repertoires were generated with immunoSEQ multiplex PCR, while TCRdb's copy carries only in-frame clones and drops some. Of under 250,000 clones listed, approximately 11% are singletons. The clonotype was recovered from a man aged 18 to 30 in good health. Sequencing was carried out using central memory CD4+ T cells from blood.

As DNA, the CDR3 is TGTGCCTGGACAGGGAATCAGCCCCAGCATTTT. It specifies CAWTGNQPQHF. The chain uses TRBV30 and TRBJ1-5; D may be TRBD1 (5 bases). The CDR3 extends over 11 amino acids. Trimming removed 4 bases from V and 4 bases from J, with 5 bases in between. Per the germline V gene, CDR1 is GTSNPN and CDR2 is SVGIG (reference sequence).